The T cell receptor (beta chain) described here comes from a study of T cells after yellow fever vaccination. The ends were cut back, 4 bases at V and 6 bases at J, with 15 bases in the middle. CDR3 size: 15 residues. TCRdb reanalysed the 5' RACE reads using MiXCR and keeps one entry per CDR3 protein. The sample lists 620,000 or so distinct CDR3 sequences; around a sixth were seen once. This material consisted of PBMCs, taken less than 6 days after the first yellow fever vaccination. This sequence originates from a man aged 18 to 29 who received the YFV17D yellow fever vaccine. This chain joins TRBV12-3 or TRBV12-4 and TRBJ2-2; D unresolved. The chain's CDR3 is CASSSRARGPGELFF. Written as DNA, the CDR3 is TGTGCCAGCAGTTCCCGGGCCCGAGGACCCGGGGAGCTGTTTTTT.